The 14 T cell receptor beta chains below were found in one sample sequenced in a study of HIV-infected patients and healthy controls. All unsorted peripheral T cells were captured because whole blood was used without fractionation. Reverse transcription used approximately 500 ng RNA and constant-region primers for alpha and beta. Using multiplexing indices, alpha and beta chain libraries were generated apart by chain-specific third strand synthesis. Using its own MiXCR run on the 5' RACE reads, TCRdb lists one record per CDR3 protein. The data show some 17,000 distinct CDR3 sequences, around a tenth seen once. The sequenced sample was blood. The source of these receptors is an adult in good health.

In this sample, this clonotype turned up many times. The chain has TRBV7-9 and TRBJ2-3, with 7 bases lining up with TRBD2. The CDR3 runs 15 residues. Germline-derived CDR1 and CDR2 are SEHNR and FQNEAQ (reference sequence). Germline trimming cut 8 bases from V and 0 bases from J; bases unmatched to any gene: 8. CDR3 region: CASCRGGGSTDTQYF. CDR3 bases: TGTGCCAGCTGCCGCGGCGGGGGTAGCACAGATACGCAGTATTTT.

Ten or more counts support this clonotype. The chain recombines TRBV6-5 with TRBJ2-7, with 8 bases aligning to TRBD2. CDR3 length: 15 amino acids. From germline, CDR1 is MNHEY and CDR2 SVGAGI. V lost 7 bases to trimming and J lost 0 bases; unmatched junction nucleotides: 8. The CDR3 protein is CASKHLSGNSYEQYF. CDR3 coding DNA: TGTGCCAGCAAGCACCTTAGCGGGAACTCCTACGAGCAGTACTTC.

Relative to its sample, this clonotype is medium-sized. The chain is built from TRBV7-2 and TRBJ2-2, with D unresolved. Trimming pared 5 bases from V and 6 bases from J, leaving 7 bases between. Germline CDR1 reads SGHTA; CDR2 reads FQGNSA. This CDR3 spans 12 amino acids. This CDR3 reads CASSPTAGELFF. CDR3 DNA sequence: TGTGCCAGCAGCCCTACAGCCGGGGAGCTGTTTTTT. Looking up the rest from reference TRBV7-2 and TRBJ2-2 gives the full variable domain: GAGVSQSPSNKVTEKGKDVELRCDPISGHTALYWYRQSLGQGLEFLIYFQGNSAPDKSGLPSDRFSAERTGGSVSTLTIQRTQQEDSAVYLCASSPTAGELFFGEGSRLTVL.

This clonotype showed up many times. V usage is TRBV20-1 and J usage is TRBJ2-7; 10 bases align to TRBD1. V was pared by 6 bases and J by 5 bases, with 7 bases of the junction left unmatched. The germline V gene has CDR1 DFQATT and CDR2 SNEGSKA (reference sequence). This CDR3 region has 13 residues. The CDR3 DNA reads as TGCAGTGCCCCAAGAGGGACAGGGGACGAGCAGTACTTC. It codes for CSAPRGTGDEQYF.

This clonotype ranks as medium-sized. V usage is TRBV6-5 and J usage is TRBJ2-6; D ambiguous. The V end lost 7 bases, the J end lost 2 bases, and 12 bases lay between the germline ends. CDR3 size: 15 residues. Germline CDR1 and CDR2: MNHEY and SVGAGI. DNA of the CDR3: TGTGCCAGCATGCAGCATCCAGCTGGGGCCAACGTCCTGACTTTC. This codes for CASMQHPAGANVLTF.

This clonotype has at least ten counts. The chain joins TRBV29-1 to TRBJ1-5, with D possibly being TRBD1 (6 bases). V dropped 6 bases and J dropped 5 bases, with 17 bases sitting between them. This CDR3 is built from 14 residues. CDR1 and CDR2 (germline): SQVTM, ANQGSEA. This CDR3 reads CSVRRSGVDQPQHF. CDR3 nucleotides: TGCAGCGTCCGACGGTCAGGGGTAGATCAGCCCCAGCATTTT.

This clonotype was seen a few times. V and J are TRBV6-5 and TRBJ2-2; TRBD2 matches at 7 bases. Germline-derived CDR1 and CDR2 are MNHEY and SVGAGI. The ends lost 2 bases at V and 2 bases at J; junction bases unmatched: 8. The CDR3 has 17 amino acids. CDR3 sequence reads: CASSYGWGGGNTGELFF. CDR3 bases: TGTGCCAGCAGTTACGGATGGGGGGGTGGAAACACCGGGGAGCTGTTTTTT.

Sample share makes this clonotype medium-sized (0.01 to 0.1%). This rearrangement joins TRBV20-1 to TRBJ2-7; 10 positions match TRBD1. V dropped 6 bases and J dropped 8; count of bases not matched to a gene: 10. Germline V gene data show CDR1 as DFQATT and CDR2 as SNEGSKA (reference sequence). This CDR3 is 13 amino acids long. The chain's CDR3 is CSAPRDRGFKQYF. CDR3 DNA sequence: TGCAGTGCGCCCCGGGACAGGGGTTTTAAGCAGTACTTC.

This clonotype has ten or more counts. The rearrangement joins TRBV20-1 to TRBJ2-2; 9 bases line up with TRBD1. The CDR3 runs to 16 residues. From germline, CDR1 is DFQATT and CDR2 SNEGSKA (reference sequence). Trimming cost V 1 base and J 1 base; bases outside gene matches: 4. The CDR3 region has the DNA TGCAGTGCTAGAGCCGTGGGACAGGGGAACACCGGGGAGCTGTTTTTT. As protein: CSARAVGQGNTGELFF.

J is TRBJ2-3 and V is TRBV28; D is undetermined. With 3 bases removed from V and 3 bases from J, the gap between germline ends came to 10 bases. The germline V gene encodes CDR1 MDHEN and CDR2 SYDVKM. The CDR3 has 14 amino acids. The CDR3 loop is CASSLPDGTDTQYF. CDR3 coding DNA: TGTGCCAGCAGTTTGCCCGATGGAACAGATACGCAGTATTTT.

The chain combines TRBV5-6 with TRBJ2-3; 8 bases agree with TRBD2. Germline values: CDR1 SGHDT, CDR2 YYEEEE. V gave up 2 bases and J gave up 5 bases; unmatched junction bases: 4. The CDR3 consists of 14 residues. Here the CDR3 reads CASSLAGVGDTQYF. The CDR3 DNA sequence: TGTGCCAGCAGCTTAGCGGGAGTGGGAGATACGCAGTATTTT. The entire variable domain, with the rest obtained from reference TRBV5-6 and TRBJ2-3, is as follows: DAGVTQSPTHLIKTRGQQVTLRCSPKSGHDTVSWYQQALGQGPQFIFQYYEEEERQRGNFPDRFSGHQFPNYSSELNVNALLLGDSALYLCASSLAGVGDTQYFGPGTRLTVL.

This clonotype appeared once. The chain recombines TRBV12-3 or TRBV12-4 with TRBJ1-6, with D possibly being TRBD1 (5 bases). The CDR3 extends over 14 amino acids. V was trimmed by 6 bases and J by 10 bases, leaving 16 bases between them. The CDR3 DNA is TGTGCCAGCAGGTCGGGGGGGACGGGATCACCCCTCCACTTT. It codes for CASRSGGTGSPLHF.

This clonotype was found many times. This chain uses TRBV28 with TRBJ2-5; no clear D. The V gene lost 4 bases and the J gene lost 7 bases, with 13 bases spanning the gap. The CDR3 runs 13 residues. Per germline, CDR1 MDHEN and CDR2 SYDVKM. The CDR3 region has the DNA TGTGCCAGCAGTTCCGACCTCCCATGGACCCAGTACTTC. Protein sequence: CASSSDLPWTQYF.

In its sample, this clonotype was seen many times. The rearrangement links TRBV6-5 to TRBJ2-1; TRBD2 matches at 10 bases. The V segment lost 7 bases and the J segment 16 bases; nucleotides outside the gene matches: 13. In germline, CDR1 is MNHEY, CDR2 SVGAGI. This CDR3 has 13 amino acids. CDR3 in DNA: TGTGCCAGCATCCGGCTAGCGGGAGAGGAGGAATTCTTC. This codes for CASIRLAGEEEFF.